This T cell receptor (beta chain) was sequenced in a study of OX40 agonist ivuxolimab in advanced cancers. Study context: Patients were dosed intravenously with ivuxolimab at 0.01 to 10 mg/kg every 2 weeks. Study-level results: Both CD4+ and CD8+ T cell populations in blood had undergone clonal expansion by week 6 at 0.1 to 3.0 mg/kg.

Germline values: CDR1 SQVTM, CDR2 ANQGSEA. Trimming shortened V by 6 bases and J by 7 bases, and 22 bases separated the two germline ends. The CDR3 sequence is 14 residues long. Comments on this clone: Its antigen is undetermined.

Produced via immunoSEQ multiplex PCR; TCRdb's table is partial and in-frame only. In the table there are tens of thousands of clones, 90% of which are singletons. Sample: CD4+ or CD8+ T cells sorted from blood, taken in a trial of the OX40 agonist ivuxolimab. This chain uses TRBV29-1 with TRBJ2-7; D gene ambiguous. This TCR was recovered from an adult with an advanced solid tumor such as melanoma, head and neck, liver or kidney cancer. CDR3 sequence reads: CSVQPDNTPREQYF. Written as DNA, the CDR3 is TGCAGCGTCCAACCCGACAATACCCCACGAGAGCAGTACTTC.